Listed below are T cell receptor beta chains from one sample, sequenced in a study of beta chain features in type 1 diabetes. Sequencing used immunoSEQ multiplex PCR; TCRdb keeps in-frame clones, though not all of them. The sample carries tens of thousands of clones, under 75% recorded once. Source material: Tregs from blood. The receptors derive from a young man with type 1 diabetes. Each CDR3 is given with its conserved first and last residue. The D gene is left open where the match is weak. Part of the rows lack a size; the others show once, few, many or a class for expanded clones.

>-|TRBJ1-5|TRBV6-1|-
TGTGCCAGCTCGGAGGTTACCCTCAATCAGCCCCAGCATTTT
CASSEVTLNQPQHF
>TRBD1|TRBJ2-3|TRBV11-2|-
TGTGCCAGCAGCTTTCCTAAGACAGGGAGAGTAGGTGCAGATACGCAGTATTTT
CASSFPKTGRVGADTQYF
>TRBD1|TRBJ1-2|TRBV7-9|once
TGTGCCACCCAGACAGGGGGCTCTGGCTACACCTTC
CATQTGGSGYTF
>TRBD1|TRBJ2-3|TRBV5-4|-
TGTGCCAGCAGCGCCGGACAGGGGGCCACTAGCACAGATACGCAGTATTTT
CASSAGQGATSTDTQYF
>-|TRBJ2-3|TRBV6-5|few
TGTGCCAGCAGTTACGGTTTGGCAGGCACAGATACGCAGTATTTT
CASSYGLAGTDTQYF
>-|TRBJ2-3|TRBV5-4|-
TGTGCCAGCAGCTTGTCTTCAGGGGCCATTAGCACAGATACGCAGTATTTT
CASSLSSGAISTDTQYF
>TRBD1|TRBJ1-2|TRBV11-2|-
TGTGCCAGCAGCGGTGGACCGGGACAGGGGAACTATGGCTACACCTTC
CASSGGPGQGNYGYTF
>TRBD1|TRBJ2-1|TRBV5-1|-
TGCGCCAGCAGCTCCGGGACAGGGGGCCCTCGGAAGTTCTTC
CASSSGTGGPRKFF
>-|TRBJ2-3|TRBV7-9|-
TGTGCCAGCAGCCAGAGACAGGCCAGCACAGATACGCAGTATTTT
CASSQRQASTDTQYF
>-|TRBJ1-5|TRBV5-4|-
TGTGCCAGCAGCTTGGATCGGGCCGGGGTTCAGCCCCAGCATTTT
CASSLDRAGVQPQHF
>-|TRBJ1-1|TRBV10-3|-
TGTGCCATCAGTGAGTTGGGCCTATCCGAGAAAGCTTTCTTT
CAISELGLSEKAFF
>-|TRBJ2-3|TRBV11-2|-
TGTGCCAGCAGCTTAGAGGTAGTAACTAATACGCAGTATTTT
CASSLEVVTNTQYF
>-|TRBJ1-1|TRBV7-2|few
TGTGCCAGCAGCTTACAGAGGGGGTCCACTGAAGCTTTCTTT
CASSLQRGSTEAFF
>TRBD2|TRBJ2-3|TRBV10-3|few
TGTGCCATCGGAGGACTAGCGGGGGAATCAGATACGCAGTATTTT
CAIGGLAGESDTQYF
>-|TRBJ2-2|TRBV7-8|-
TGTGCCAGCAACGATCAGGGTGTTCTCACCGGGGAGCTGTTTTTT
CASNDQGVLTGELFF
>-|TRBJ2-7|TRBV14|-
TGTGCCAGCAGCCGAGGGTCGGGCCTCCCCTACGAGCAGTACTTC
CASSRGSGLPYEQYF
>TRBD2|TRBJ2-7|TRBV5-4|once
TGTGCCAGCAGCGTGGGACTAGCGGACACCTACGAGCAGTACTTC
CASSVGLADTYEQYF
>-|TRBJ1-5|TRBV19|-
TGTGCCAGGAAGACAGATACTAATTATCAGCCCCAGCATTTT
CARKTDTNYQPQHF
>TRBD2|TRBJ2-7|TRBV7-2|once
TGTGCCAGCAGCACGATACTAGCGGGTTCCCCCTACGAGCAGTACTTC
CASSTILAGSPYEQYF
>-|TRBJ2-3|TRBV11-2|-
TGTGCCAGCACCGTAGCGGTGGGCACAGATACGCAGTATTTT
CASTVAVGTDTQYF
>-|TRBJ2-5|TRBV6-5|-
TGTGCCAGCAGTTACGGTCCGGGACAAGAGACCCAGTACTTC
CASSYGPGQETQYF
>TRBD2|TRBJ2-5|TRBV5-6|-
TGTGCCAGCAGCTTGGTAGGGACGGGGGGAGAGACCCAGTACTTC
CASSLVGTGGETQYF
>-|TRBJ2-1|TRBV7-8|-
TGTGCCAGCAGCTTAGCCCGGGTGCGGGGGCAGTTCTTC
CASSLARVRGQFF
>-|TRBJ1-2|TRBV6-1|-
TGTGCCAGCAGGGGGAGATCATATAACTATGGCTACACCTTC
CASRGRSYNYGYTF
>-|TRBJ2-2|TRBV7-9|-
TGTGCCAGCAGTCCGAGCGGTCACGCGAACACCGGGGAGCTGTTTTTT
CASSPSGHANTGELFF
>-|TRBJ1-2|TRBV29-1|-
TGCAGCGTTTCACCCTGGGGGGGGCGAAATGGCTACACCTTC
CSVSPWGGRNGYTF
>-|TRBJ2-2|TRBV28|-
TGTGCCAGCAGTTATGCCGGGTGGAGCGGGGAGCTGTTTTTT
CASSYAGWSGELFF
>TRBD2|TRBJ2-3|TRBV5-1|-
TGCGCCAGCAGCTTGGAACTAGCGGGGGGGCCGTATAAGCAAGATACGCAGTATTTT
CASSLELAGGPYKQDTQYF
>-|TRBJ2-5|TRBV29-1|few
TGCAGCGTTGAACTCAGCCAAGAGACCCAGTACTTC
CSVELSQETQYF
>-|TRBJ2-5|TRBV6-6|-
TGTGCCAGCAGGAGGCGCGGGACGGAAGAGACCCAGTACTTC
CASRRRGTEETQYF
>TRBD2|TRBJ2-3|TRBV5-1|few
TGCGCCAGCAGCTTGACGGTCCCTAGCGGGAGGTTCACAGATACGCAGTATTTT
CASSLTVPSGRFTDTQYF
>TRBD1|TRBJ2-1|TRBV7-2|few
TGTGCCTCTGACAGGGGTCCCTACAATGAGCAGTTCTTC
CASDRGPYNEQFF
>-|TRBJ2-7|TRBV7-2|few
TGTGCCAGCAGTTTAGCGGCTGGCTACGAGCAGTACTTC
CASSLAAGYEQYF
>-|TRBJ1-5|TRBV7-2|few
TGTGCCAGCAGCGAAGGGCGGGTTTATCAGCCCCAGCATTTT
CASSEGRVYQPQHF
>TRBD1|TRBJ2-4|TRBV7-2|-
TGTGCCAGCAGCCAGGGGGCTATTCAGTACTTC
CASSQGAIQYF
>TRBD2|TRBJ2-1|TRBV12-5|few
TGTGCTAGTGCCCGAGGGGCTAGCGGGAGGATCGGTGAGCAGTTCTTC
CASARGASGRIGEQFF
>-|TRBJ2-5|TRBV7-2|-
TGTGCCAGCAGCTTAAGGCTAGTATCGGAGACCCAGTACTTC
CASSLRLVSETQYF
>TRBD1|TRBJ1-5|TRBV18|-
TGTGCCAGCTCAAGGGACAGACGCAATCAGCCCCAGCATTTT
CASSRDRRNQPQHF
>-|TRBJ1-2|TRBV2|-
TGTGCCAGCATCAGGGTCTATGGCTACACCTTC
CASIRVYGYTF
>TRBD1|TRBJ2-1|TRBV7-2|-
TGTGCCAGCAGCCTAGGGGGCATCACCTACAATGAGCAGTTCTTC
CASSLGGITYNEQFF
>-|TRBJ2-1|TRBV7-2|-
TGTGCCAGCAGCTCAAAGCGCGTCTCCTACAATGAGCAGTTCTTC
CASSSKRVSYNEQFF
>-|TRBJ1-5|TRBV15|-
TGTGCCACCAGCAGAGATCTTCAGGCCTATCAGCCCCAGCATTTT
CATSRDLQAYQPQHF
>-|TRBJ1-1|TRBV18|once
TGTGCCAGCTCACCACTTGCAGGGGTTTACACTGAAGCTTTCTTT
CASSPLAGVYTEAFF
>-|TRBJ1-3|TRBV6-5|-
TGTGCCAGCAGTTACGGCTCAACACGCTCTGGAAACACCATATATTTT
CASSYGSTRSGNTIYF
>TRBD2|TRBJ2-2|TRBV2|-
TGTGCCAGCGGGGGGGAGTTCTGGGAGCTGTTTTTT
CASGGEFWELFF
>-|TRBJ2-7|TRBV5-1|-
TGCGCCAGCAGCTCCGACAGACCCGACGAGGAACAGTACTTC
CASSSDRPDEEQYF
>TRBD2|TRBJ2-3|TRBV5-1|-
TGCGCCAGCAGCCCCTCGGGAGGGGGATGGGCAGATACGCAGTATTTT
CASSPSGGGWADTQYF
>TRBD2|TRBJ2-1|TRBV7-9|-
TGTGCCAGCAGCCGAGCGGGATACAATGAGCAGTTCTTC
CASSRAGYNEQFF
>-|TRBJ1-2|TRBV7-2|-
TGTGCCGGCAGCTTAGGATGGGGCGATGGCTACACCTTC
CAGSLGWGDGYTF
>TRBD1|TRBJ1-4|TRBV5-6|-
TGTGCCAGCAGCTTTTTTGTGGGACAGGGGGCTACCCTTAATGAAAAACTGTTTTTT
CASSFFVGQGATLNEKLFF